These 17 T cell receptor beta chains were sequenced from one sample in a study of cytomegalovirus exposure and HLA in healthy donors. Vbeta (60) and Jbeta (13) primers were used in the PCR. Using immunoSEQ multiplex PCR, the repertoire was profiled, and TCRdb retains in-frame clones only, with some absent. The sample lists roughly 73,000 clones, approximately 84% occurring once. The sequenced material came from PBMCs. The source is a woman between 45 and 65 years old in good health and CMV-seronegative.

This chain links TRBV29-1 with TRBJ2-7, with TRBD1 matching 8 bases. In germline, CDR1 is SQVTM, CDR2 ANQGSEA. J lost 5 bases, V lost 7 bases, and 10 bases had no gene match. CDR3 length: 13 amino acids. The CDR3 DNA reads as TGCAGCGCCGCGGGACAGGTCCTTAACGAGCAGTACTTC. Translating it yields CSAAGQVLNEQYF.

The genes are TRBV10-3 and TRBJ1-5, with D possibly being TRBD1 (6 bases). V gave up 4 bases and J gave up 5 bases, with 9 bases separating them. This CDR3 spans 13 amino acids. Germline V CDR1 and CDR2: ENHRY, SYGVKD. For the CDR3, the DNA is TGTGCCATCAGTGGGACAGCAGATCAGCCCCAGCATTTT. Translation: CAISGTADQPQHF.

The chain combines TRBV6-5 with TRBJ1-1, with 9 bases identical to TRBD1. Trimming removed 2 bases from V and 7 bases from J; junction bases left unmatched: 5. Germline V gene data show CDR1 as MNHEY and CDR2 as SVGAGI. This CDR3 has 14 residues. The CDR3 DNA is TGTGCCAGCAGTTACACGCGGACAGGGGTTGAAGCTTTCTTT. Translation: CASSYTRTGVEAFF.

The chain carries TRBV5-1 and TRBJ2-7; weak D call: TRBD2 (5 bases). This CDR3 region has 13 residues. Germline values: CDR1 SGHRS, CDR2 YFSETQ. V was pared by 3 bases and J by 1 base, with 8 bases between. CDR3 in amino acids: CASSYRTSYEQYF. CDR3 DNA sequence: TGCGCCAGCAGCTATCGGACTTCCTACGAGCAGTACTTC.

This clone was counted between two and nine times. The J gene is TRBJ2-3, the V gene TRBV7-9; 7 bases fit TRBD1. The germline V gene has CDR1 SEHNR and CDR2 FQNEAQ (reference sequence). V trimming: 5 bases; J trimming: 4 bases; junction bases outside the gene matches: 18. CDR3 length equals 18 residues. The CDR3 DNA follows: TGTGCCAGCAGCCGCTCCCTTAAACAACAGGGGTACGCAGATACGCAGTATTTT. Its protein is CASSRSLKQQGYADTQYF.

The CDR3 reads CASSRGGKNQPQHF. The CDR3 DNA follows: TGCGCCAGCAGCCGGGGCGGGAAAAATCAGCCCCAGCATTTT. The J gene is TRBJ1-5, the V gene TRBV5-1, with D perhaps matching TRBD1 (5 bases). V dropped 4 bases and J dropped 4 bases, with 12 bases sitting between them. Germline lookup yields CDR1 SGHRS and CDR2 YFSETQ. CDR3 length: 14 amino acids.

V is TRBV7-2 and J is TRBJ2-1, with 14 positions matching TRBD2. J gave up 9 bases and V 5 bases, and 6 bases lay outside the gene matches. The germline V gene encodes CDR1 SGHTA and CDR2 FQGNSA. The CDR3 has 15 residues. The CDR3 protein is CASSQTSGRASEQFF. The CDR3 bases are TGTGCCAGCAGCCAGACTAGCGGGAGGGCCAGTGAGCAGTTCTTC.

This chain links TRBV7-6 with TRBJ2-3; D gene uncertain. The CDR3 runs to 18 residues. V lost 1 base and J 1 base, leaving 18 bases between the germline ends. Germline values: CDR1 SGHVS, CDR2 FNYEAQ. For the CDR3, the DNA is TGTGCCAGCAGCTTAGTTCTAAAGTCAGGCCCACGCACAGATACGCAGTATTTT. This gives the protein CASSLVLKSGPRTDTQYF.

The chain has TRBV27 and TRBJ2-3; no firm D call. The V gene lost 5 bases and the J gene lost 6 bases, with 9 bases spanning the gap. This CDR3 contains 12 residues. From germline, CDR1 is MNHEY and CDR2 SMNVEV (reference sequence). The CDR3 reads CASSPPGDTQYF. The DNA for the CDR3 is TGTGCCAGCAGTCCCCCCGGGGATACGCAGTATTTT.

V usage is TRBV7-6 and J usage is TRBJ2-5; weak D call: TRBD1 (6 bases). Trimming left V 1 base short and J 1 base short, with 10 bases between. This CDR3 has 15 amino acids. CDR1 and CDR2 (germline): SGHVS, FNYEAQ. As DNA, the CDR3 is TGTGCCAGCAGCTTAGGTGGGGGCCTCCAAGAGACCCAGTACTTC. Translating gives CASSLGGGLQETQYF. The full variable domain, completed using reference TRBV7-6 and TRBJ2-5, is GAGVSQSPRYKVTKRGQDVALRCDPISGHVSLYWYRQALGQGPEFLTYFNYEAQQDKSGLPNDRFSAERPEGSISTLTIQRTEQRDSAMYRCASSLGGGLQETQYFGPGTRLLVL.

As concerns this clone: Other DNA sequences in this sample translate to the same CDR3. The chain uses TRBV10-3 and TRBJ1-5; D might be TRBD1 (6 bases). Per germline, CDR1 ENHRY and CDR2 SYGVKD. V shed 0 bases and J shed 11 bases, with 17 bases lying between them. The CDR3 totals 15 residues. CDR3 amino acids: CAISESGGPSKAQHF. The CDR3 DNA reads as TGTGCCATCAGTGAGTCCGGGGGGCCCAGTAAAGCCCAGCATTTT.

The V gene is TRBV29-1, the J gene TRBJ2-7, with D possibly TRBD2 on 6 matching bases. The germline CDR1 and CDR2 sequences are SQVTM and ANQGSEA. This CDR3 is built from 16 residues. V lost 1 base and J 2 bases, leaving 18 bases between the germline ends. The CDR3 sequence: CSVEGPGPGRTYEQYF. Written as DNA, the CDR3 is TGCAGCGTTGAAGGCCCCGGGCCAGGGAGGACCTACGAGCAGTACTTC.

The chain recombines TRBV10-2 with TRBJ2-1; the match to TRBD2 covers 14 bases. The CDR3 has 14 amino acids. Germline V gene data show CDR1 as WSHSY and CDR2 as SAAADI. V lost 10 bases to trimming and J lost 8 bases; unmatched junction nucleotides: 7. CDR3 sequence: CATTGLAGVDEQFF. CDR3 DNA sequence: TGCGCCACTACGGGACTAGCGGGAGTGGATGAGCAGTTCTTC.

J is TRBJ2-7 and V is TRBV11-2, with D tentatively TRBD2 (6 bases). This CDR3 has 13 amino acids. The V gene lost 5 bases and the J gene lost 3 bases, with 11 bases spanning the gap. CDR1 is SGHAT, CDR2 FQNNGV, per germline. The CDR3 spells CASSRRRDYEQYF. CDR3 DNA sequence: TGTGCCAGCAGCAGGAGGCGGGACTACGAGCAGTACTTC.

The chain uses TRBV9 and TRBJ2-5, with TRBD2 matching 8 bases. CDR3 length equals 14 residues. Germline V gene data show CDR1 as SGDLS and CDR2 as YYNGEE. Trimming cost V 6 bases and J 5 bases; bases outside gene matches: 9. The DNA of the CDR3 is TGTGCCAGCACCCCCAGCGGGGGTTGGGAGACCCAGTACTTC. Translated: CASTPSGGWETQYF.

Only a few counts were recorded for this clone. This chain links TRBV6-1 with TRBJ1-5; 9 bases agree with TRBD1. The germline V gene encodes CDR1 MNHNS and CDR2 SASEGT. J was trimmed by 0 bases and V by 4 bases; bases with no gene match: 10. There are 18 residues in the CDR3. DNA for the CDR3: TGTGCCAGCAGTGGGACCCTTGGGACAGGGACTAGCAATCAGCCCCAGCATTTT. It specifies CASSGTLGTGTSNQPQHF.

This sequence joins TRBV6-1 and TRBJ1-2, with unresolved D. The V end lost 2 bases, the J end lost 5 bases, and 6 bases lay between the germline ends. The CDR3 sequence is 12 residues long. CDR1 is MNHNS, CDR2 SASEGT, per germline. The CDR3 loop reads CASSETWYGYTF. Written as DNA, the CDR3 is TGTGCCAGCAGTGAAACTTGGTATGGCTACACCTTC.